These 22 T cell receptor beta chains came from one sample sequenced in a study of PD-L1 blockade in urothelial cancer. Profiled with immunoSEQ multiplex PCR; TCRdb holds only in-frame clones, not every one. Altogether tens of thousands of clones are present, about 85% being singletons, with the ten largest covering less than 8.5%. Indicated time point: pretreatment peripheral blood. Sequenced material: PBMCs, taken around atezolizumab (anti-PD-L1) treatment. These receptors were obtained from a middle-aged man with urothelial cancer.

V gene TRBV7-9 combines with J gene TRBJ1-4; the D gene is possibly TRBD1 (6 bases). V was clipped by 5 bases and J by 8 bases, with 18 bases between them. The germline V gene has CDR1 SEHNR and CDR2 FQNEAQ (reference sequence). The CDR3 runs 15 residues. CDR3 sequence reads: CASSGRPGHEEKLFF. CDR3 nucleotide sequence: TGTGCCAGCAGCGGAAGACCGGGACACGAAGAAAAACTGTTTTTT.

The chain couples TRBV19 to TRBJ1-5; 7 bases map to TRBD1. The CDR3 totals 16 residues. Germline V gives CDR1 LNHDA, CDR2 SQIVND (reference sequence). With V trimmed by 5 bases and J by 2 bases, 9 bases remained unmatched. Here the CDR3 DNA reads TGTGCCAGTAGTTTAAGACAGGGAGTAGGCAATCAGCCCCAGCATTTT. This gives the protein CASSLRQGVGNQPQHF.

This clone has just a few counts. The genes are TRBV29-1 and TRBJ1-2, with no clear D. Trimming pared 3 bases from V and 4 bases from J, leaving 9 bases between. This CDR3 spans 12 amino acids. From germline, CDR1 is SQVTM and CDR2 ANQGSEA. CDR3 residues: CSVDVGIYGYTF. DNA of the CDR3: TGCAGCGTTGATGTCGGGATCTATGGCTACACCTTC.

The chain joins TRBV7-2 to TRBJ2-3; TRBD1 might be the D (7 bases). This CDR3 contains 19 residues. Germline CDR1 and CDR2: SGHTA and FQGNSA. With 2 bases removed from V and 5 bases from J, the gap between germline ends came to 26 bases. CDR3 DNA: TGTGCCAGCAGCTTAAGGTCAGGGGGACTCCGAGGCCTCAGAGATACGCAGTATTTT. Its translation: CASSLRSGGLRGLRDTQYF. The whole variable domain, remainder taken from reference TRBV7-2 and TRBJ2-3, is GAGVSQSPSNKVTEKGKDVELRCDPISGHTALYWYRQSLGQGLEFLIYFQGNSAPDKSGLPSDRFSAERTGGSVSTLTIQRTQQEDSAVYLCASSLRSGGLRGLRDTQYFGPGTRLTVL.

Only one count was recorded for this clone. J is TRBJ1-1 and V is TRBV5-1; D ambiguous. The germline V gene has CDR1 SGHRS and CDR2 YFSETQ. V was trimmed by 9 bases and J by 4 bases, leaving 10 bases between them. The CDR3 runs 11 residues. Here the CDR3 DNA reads TGCGCCATCAAGACGGGCACTGAAGCTTTCTTT. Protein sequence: CAIKTGTEAFF.

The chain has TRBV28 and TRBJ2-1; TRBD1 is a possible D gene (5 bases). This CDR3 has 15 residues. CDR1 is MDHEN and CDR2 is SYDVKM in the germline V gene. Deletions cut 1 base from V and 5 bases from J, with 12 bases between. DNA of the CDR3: TGTGCCAGCAGTTTATCCAGGGCTCCGAACAATGAGCAGTTCTTC. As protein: CASSLSRAPNNEQFF.

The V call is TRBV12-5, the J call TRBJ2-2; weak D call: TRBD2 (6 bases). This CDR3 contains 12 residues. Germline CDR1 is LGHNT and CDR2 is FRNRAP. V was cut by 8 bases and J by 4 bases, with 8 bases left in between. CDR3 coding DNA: TGTGCTAGTACCGGGGGCACCGGGGAGCTGTTTTTT. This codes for CASTGGTGELFF.

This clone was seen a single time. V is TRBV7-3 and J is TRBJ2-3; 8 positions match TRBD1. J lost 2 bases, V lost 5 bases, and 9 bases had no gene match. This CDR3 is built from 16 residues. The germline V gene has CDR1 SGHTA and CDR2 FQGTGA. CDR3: CASSPPQGAATDTQYF. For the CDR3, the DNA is TGTGCCAGCAGCCCCCCCCAGGGGGCCGCCACAGATACGCAGTATTTT.

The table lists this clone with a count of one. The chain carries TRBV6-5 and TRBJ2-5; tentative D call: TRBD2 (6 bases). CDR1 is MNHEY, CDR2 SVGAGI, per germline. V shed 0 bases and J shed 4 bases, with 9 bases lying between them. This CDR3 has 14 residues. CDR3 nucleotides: TGTGCCAGCAGTTACTCCCGGAGGGCAGAGACCCAGTACTTC. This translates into CASSYSRRAETQYF.

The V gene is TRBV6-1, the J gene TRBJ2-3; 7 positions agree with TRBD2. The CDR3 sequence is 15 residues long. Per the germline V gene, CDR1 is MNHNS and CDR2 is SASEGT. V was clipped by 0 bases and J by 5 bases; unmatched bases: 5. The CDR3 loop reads CASSEAGGLGDTQYF. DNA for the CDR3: TGTGCCAGCAGTGAAGCGGGAGGGCTGGGAGATACGCAGTATTTT.

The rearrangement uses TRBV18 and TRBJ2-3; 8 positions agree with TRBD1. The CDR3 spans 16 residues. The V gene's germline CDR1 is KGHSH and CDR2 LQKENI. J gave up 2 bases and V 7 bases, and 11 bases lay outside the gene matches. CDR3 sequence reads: CASLRKGTGNTDTQYF. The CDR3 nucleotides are TGTGCCAGCTTACGGAAGGGGACAGGAAACACAGATACGCAGTATTTT.

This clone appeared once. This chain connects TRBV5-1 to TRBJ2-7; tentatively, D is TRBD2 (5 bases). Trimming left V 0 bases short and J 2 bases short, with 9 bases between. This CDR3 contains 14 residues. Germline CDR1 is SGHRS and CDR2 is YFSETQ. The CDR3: CASSLGEIPYEQYF. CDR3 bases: TGCGCCAGCAGCTTGGGGGAGATCCCCTACGAGCAGTACTTC.

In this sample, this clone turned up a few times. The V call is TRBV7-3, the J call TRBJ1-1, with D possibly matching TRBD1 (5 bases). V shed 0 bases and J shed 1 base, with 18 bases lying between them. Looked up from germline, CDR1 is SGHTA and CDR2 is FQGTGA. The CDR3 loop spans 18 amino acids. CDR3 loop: CASSLTRKPGLTNTEAFF. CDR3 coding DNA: TGTGCCAGCAGCTTAACGAGGAAGCCAGGGCTGACGAACACTGAAGCTTTCTTT.

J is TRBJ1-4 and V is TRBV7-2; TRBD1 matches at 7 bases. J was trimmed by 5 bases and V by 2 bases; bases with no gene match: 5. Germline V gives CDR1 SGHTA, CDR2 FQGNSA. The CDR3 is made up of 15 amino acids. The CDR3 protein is CASSLYDRENEKLFF. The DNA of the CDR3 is TGTGCCAGCAGCTTATATGACAGGGAGAATGAAAAACTGTTTTTT.

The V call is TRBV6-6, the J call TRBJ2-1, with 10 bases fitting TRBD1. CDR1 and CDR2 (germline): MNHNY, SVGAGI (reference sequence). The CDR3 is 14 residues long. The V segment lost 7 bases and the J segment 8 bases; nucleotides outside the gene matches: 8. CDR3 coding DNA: TGTGCCAGCAACCTGGGACAGGGGCTCCATGAGCAGTTCTTC. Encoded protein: CASNLGQGLHEQFF.

The CDR3: CAGGGMWGTGYTF. The CDR3 bases are TGTGCCGGGGGGGGTATGTGGGGAACGGGCTACACCTTC. V gene TRBV30 combines with J gene TRBJ1-2, with D possibly matching TRBD1 (5 bases). V lost 8 bases, J lost 8 bases, and 21 bases lay in between. The CDR3 extends over 13 amino acids. Looked up from germline, CDR1 is GTSNPN and CDR2 is SVGIG (reference sequence).

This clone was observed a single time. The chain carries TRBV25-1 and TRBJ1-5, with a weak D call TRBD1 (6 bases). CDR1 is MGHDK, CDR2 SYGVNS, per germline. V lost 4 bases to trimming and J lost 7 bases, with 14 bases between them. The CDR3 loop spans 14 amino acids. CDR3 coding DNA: TGTGCCAGCAGTGGTCGGGGGGGCGACCAGCCCCAGCATTTT. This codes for CASSGRGGDQPQHF.

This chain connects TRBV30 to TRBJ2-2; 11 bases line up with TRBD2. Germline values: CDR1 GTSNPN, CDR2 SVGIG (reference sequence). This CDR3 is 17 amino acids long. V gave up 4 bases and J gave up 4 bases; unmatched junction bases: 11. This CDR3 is CAWKGGPGLAATGELFF. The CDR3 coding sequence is TGTGCCTGGAAAGGCGGCCCGGGACTAGCGGCCACCGGGGAGCTGTTTTTT. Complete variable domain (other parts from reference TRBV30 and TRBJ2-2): SQTIHQWPATLVQPVGSPLSLECTVEGTSNPNLYWYRQAAGRGLQLLFYSVGIGQISSEVPQNLSASRPQDRQFILSSKKLLLSDSGFYLCAWKGGPGLAATGELFFGEGSRLTVL.

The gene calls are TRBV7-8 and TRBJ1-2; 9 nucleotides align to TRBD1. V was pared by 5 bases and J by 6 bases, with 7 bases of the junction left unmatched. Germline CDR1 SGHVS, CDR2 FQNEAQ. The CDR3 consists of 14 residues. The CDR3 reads CASSLTGTGNGYTF. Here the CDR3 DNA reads TGTGCCAGCAGCCTGACTGGGACAGGGAATGGCTACACCTTC.

Written as DNA, the CDR3 is TGTGCCAGCAGTTTACCTAGTTCGAGGGCTTTCTTT. Protein product: CASSLPSSRAFF. The chain uses TRBV28 and TRBJ1-1, with unresolved D. Trimming took off 2 bases at V and 11 bases at J, with 12 bases between the two ends. The CDR3 runs to 12 residues. Germline V lookup: CDR1 MDHEN, CDR2 SYDVKM. Variable domain in full (rest from reference TRBV28 and TRBJ1-1): DVKVTQSSRYLVKRTGEKVFLECVQDMDHENMFWYRQDPGLGLRLIYFSYDVKMKEKGDIPEGYSVSREKKERFSLILESASTNQTSMYLCASSLPSSRAFFGQGTRLTVV.

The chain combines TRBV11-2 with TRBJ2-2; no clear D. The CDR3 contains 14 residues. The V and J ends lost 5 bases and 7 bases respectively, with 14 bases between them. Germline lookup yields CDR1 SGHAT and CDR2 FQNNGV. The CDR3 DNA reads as TGTGCCAGCAGCCCACCCCCGGGTTACGGGGAGCTGTTTTTT. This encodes CASSPPPGYGELFF.

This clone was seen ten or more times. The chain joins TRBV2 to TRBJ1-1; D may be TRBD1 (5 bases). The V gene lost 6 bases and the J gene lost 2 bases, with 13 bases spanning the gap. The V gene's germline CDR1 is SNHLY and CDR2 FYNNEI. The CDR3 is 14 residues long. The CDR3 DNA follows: TGTGCCAGCAGGAAAGGACAACGCAACACTGAAGCTTTCTTT. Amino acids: CASRKGQRNTEAFF. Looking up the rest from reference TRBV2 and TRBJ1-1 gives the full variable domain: EPEVTQTPSHQVTQMGQEVILRCVPISNHLYFYWYRQILGQKVEFLVSFYNNEISEKSEIFDDQFSVERPDGSNFTLKIRSTKLEDSAMYFCASRKGQRNTEAFFGQGTRLTVV.